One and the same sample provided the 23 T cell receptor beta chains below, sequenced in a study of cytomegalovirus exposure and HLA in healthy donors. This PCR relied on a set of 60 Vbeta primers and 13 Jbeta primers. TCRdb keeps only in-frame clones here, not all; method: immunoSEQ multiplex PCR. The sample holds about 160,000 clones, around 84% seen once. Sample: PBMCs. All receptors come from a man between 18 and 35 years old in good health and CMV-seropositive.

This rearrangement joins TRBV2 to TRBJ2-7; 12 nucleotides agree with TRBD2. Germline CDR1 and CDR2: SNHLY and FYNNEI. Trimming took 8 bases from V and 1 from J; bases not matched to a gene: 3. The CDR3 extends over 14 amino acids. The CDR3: CASETSGGSYEQYF. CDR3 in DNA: TGTGCCAGCGAGACTAGCGGGGGATCCTACGAGCAGTACTTC.

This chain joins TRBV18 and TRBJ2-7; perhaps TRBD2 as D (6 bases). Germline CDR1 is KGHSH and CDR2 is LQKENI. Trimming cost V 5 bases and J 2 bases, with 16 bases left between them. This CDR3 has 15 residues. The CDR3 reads CASSSLAGTPYEQYF. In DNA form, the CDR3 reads TGTGCCAGCTCATCCTTGGCAGGGACTCCCTACGAGCAGTACTTC.

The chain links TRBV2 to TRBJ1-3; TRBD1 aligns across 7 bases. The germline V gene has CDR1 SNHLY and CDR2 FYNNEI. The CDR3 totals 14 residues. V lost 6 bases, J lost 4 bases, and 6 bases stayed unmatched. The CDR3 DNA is TGTGCCAGCAGATACGACAGGGAAGGAAACACCATATATTTT. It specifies CASRYDREGNTIYF.

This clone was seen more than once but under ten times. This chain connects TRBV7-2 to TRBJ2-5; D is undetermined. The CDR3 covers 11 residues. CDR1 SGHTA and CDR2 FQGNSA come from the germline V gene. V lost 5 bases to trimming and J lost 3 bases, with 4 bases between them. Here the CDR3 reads CASSPKETQYF. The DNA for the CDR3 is TGTGCCAGCAGCCCCAAAGAGACCCAGTACTTC.

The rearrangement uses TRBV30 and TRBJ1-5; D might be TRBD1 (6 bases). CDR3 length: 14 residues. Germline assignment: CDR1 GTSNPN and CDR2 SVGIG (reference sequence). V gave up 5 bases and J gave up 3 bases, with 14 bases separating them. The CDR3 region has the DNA TGTGCCTGGGCCCGGGACAATAACAATCAGCCCCAGCATTTT. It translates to CAWARDNNNQPQHF.

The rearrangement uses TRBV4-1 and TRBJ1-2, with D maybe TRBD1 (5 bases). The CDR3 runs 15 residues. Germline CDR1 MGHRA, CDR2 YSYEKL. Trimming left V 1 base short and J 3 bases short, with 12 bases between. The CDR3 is CASSQVIRADYGYTF. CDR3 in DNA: TGCGCCAGCAGCCAAGTCATCAGGGCTGACTATGGCTACACCTTC.

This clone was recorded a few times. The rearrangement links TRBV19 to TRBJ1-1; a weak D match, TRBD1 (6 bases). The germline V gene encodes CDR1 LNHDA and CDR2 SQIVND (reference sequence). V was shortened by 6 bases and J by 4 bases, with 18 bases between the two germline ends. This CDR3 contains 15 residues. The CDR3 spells CASSDNSVGGTEAFF. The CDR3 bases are TGTGCCAGTAGCGACAATAGCGTAGGGGGCACTGAAGCTTTCTTT. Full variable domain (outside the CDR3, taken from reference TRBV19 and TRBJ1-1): DGGITQSPKYLFRKEGQNVTLSCEQNLNHDAMYWYRQDPGQGLRLIYYSQIVNDFQKGDIAEGYSVSREKKESFPLTVTSAQKNPTAFYLCASSDNSVGGTEAFFGQGTRLTVV.

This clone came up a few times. CDR3 protein: CASSLGLIARGNEKLFF. In DNA, the CDR3 is TGTGCCAGCAGCTTAGGCCTGATAGCCAGGGGGAATGAAAAACTGTTTTTT. The chain has TRBV13 and TRBJ1-4; the match to TRBD1 covers 7 bases. CDR3 length equals 17 residues. V was pared by 0 bases and J by 5 bases, with 9 bases of the junction left unmatched. The germline CDR1 and CDR2 sequences are PRHDT and FYEKMQ (reference sequence).

In nucleotides, the CDR3 is TGTGCCAGCAGTGGGCAGAACAGGGGTCAAGAGACCCAGTACTTC. It yields the protein CASSGQNRGQETQYF. The J gene is TRBJ2-5, the V gene TRBV6-1, with 7 bases matching TRBD1. The trim removed 4 bases at V and 2 bases at J, leaving 7 bases unmatched. The CDR3 extends over 15 amino acids. CDR1 and CDR2 from the germline V gene are MNHNS and SASEGT.

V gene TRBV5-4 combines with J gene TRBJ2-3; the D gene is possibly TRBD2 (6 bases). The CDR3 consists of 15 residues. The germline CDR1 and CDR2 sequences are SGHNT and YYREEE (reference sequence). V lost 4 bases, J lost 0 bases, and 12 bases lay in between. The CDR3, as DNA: TGTGCCAGCAGCACGAGCGGGTTTAGCACAGATACGCAGTATTTT. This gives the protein CASSTSGFSTDTQYF.

The CDR3 reads CASSSLGTGRAFF. As DNA, the CDR3 is TGTGCCAGCAGCTCGTTGGGGACAGGCCGAGCTTTCTTT. This chain uses TRBV7-6 with TRBJ1-1; 8 bases map to TRBD1. CDR1 and CDR2 from the germline V gene are SGHVS and FNYEAQ. With 4 bases clipped from V and 10 bases from J, the junction kept 8 bases outside the gene matches. The CDR3 length is 13 residues.

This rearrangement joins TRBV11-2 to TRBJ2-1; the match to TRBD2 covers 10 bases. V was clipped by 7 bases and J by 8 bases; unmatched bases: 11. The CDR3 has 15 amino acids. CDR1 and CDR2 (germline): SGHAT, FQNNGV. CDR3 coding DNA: TGTGCCAGCACCCTGAGCGGGGGGGCCCTCCATGAGCAGTTCTTC. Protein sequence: CASTLSGGALHEQFF.

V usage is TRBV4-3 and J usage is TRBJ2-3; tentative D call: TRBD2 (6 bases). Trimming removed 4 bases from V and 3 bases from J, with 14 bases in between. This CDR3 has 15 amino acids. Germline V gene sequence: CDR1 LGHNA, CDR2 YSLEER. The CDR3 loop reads CASSRLAQRTDTQYF. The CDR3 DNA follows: TGCGCCAGCAGCCGCCTAGCGCAGCGTACAGATACGCAGTATTTT.

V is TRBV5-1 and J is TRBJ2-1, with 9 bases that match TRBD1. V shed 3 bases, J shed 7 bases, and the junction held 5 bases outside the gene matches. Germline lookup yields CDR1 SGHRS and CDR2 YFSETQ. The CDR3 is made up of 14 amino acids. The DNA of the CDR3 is TGCGCCAGCAGCTCCGGGACAGGGTTGAATGAGCAGTTCTTC. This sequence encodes CASSSGTGLNEQFF.

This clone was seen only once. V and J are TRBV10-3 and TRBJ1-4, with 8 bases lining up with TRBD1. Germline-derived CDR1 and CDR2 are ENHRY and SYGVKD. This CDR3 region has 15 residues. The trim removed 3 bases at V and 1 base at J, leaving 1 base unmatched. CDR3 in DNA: TGTGCCATCAGTGACAGGGGGCAAACTAATGAAAAACTGTTTTTT. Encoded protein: CAISDRGQTNEKLFF.

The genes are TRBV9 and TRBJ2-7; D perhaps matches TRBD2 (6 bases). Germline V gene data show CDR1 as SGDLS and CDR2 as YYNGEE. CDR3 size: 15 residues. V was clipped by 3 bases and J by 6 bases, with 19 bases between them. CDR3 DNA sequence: TGTGCCAGCAGCGATCCTGGGGGGTATGGTGGCGAGCAGTACTTC. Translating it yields CASSDPGGYGGEQYF. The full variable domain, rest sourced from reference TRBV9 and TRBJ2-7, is DSGVTQTPKHLITATGQRVTLRCSPRSGDLSVYWYQQSLDQGLQFLIQYYNGEERAKGNILERFSAQQFPDLHSELNLSSLELGDSALYFCASSDPGGYGGEQYFGPGTRLTVT.

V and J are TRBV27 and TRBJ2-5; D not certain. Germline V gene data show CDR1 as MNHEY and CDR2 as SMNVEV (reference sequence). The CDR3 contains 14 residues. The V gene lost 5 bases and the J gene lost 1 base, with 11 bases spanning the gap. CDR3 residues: CASSPLVSQETQYF. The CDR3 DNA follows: TGTGCCAGCAGTCCCTTAGTGAGCCAAGAGACCCAGTACTTC.

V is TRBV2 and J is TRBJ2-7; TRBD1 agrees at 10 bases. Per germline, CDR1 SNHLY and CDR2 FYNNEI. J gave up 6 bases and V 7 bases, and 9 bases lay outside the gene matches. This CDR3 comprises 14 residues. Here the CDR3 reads CASMGTGDLPEQYF. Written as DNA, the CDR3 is TGTGCCAGCATGGGGACAGGGGACTTACCCGAGCAGTACTTC.

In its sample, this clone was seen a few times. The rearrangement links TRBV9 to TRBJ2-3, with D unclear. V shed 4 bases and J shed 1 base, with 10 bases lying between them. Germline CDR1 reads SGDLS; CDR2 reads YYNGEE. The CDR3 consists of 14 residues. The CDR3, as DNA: TGTGCCAGCAGCTCCCCTCCGGGCACAGATACGCAGTATTTT. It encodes CASSSPPGTDTQYF.

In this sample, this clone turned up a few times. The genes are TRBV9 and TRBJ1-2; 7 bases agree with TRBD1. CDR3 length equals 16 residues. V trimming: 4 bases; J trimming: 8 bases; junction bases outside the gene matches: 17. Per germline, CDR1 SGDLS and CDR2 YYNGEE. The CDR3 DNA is TGTGCCAGCAGCCCTCGACCGGATGACAGGGTTGAGGGCTACACCTTC. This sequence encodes CASSPRPDDRVEGYTF.

DNA for the CDR3: TGTGCCAGCAGTTCCCCGGACAGGGGAATTACCTACGAGCAGTACTTC. As protein: CASSSPDRGITYEQYF. The gene calls are TRBV27 and TRBJ2-5; TRBD1 aligns across 9 bases. The J call may be in error: the DNA end matches TRBJ2-7 better. This CDR3 has 16 residues. The V gene's germline CDR1 is MNHEY and CDR2 SMNVEV (reference sequence).

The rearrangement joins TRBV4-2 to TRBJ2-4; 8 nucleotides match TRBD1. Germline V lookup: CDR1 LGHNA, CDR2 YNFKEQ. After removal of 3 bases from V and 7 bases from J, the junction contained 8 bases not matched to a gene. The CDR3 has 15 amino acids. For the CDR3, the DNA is TGTGCCAGCAGCCAGGCCGGGACAGGCGGGAACATTCAGTACTTC. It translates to CASSQAGTGGNIQYF.

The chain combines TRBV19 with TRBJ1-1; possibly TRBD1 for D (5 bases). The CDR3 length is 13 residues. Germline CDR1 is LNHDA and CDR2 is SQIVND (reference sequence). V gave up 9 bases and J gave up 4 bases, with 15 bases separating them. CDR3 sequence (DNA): TGTGCCAGCGGCATCAGGGATAGCACTGAAGCTTTCTTT. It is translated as CASGIRDSTEAFF.